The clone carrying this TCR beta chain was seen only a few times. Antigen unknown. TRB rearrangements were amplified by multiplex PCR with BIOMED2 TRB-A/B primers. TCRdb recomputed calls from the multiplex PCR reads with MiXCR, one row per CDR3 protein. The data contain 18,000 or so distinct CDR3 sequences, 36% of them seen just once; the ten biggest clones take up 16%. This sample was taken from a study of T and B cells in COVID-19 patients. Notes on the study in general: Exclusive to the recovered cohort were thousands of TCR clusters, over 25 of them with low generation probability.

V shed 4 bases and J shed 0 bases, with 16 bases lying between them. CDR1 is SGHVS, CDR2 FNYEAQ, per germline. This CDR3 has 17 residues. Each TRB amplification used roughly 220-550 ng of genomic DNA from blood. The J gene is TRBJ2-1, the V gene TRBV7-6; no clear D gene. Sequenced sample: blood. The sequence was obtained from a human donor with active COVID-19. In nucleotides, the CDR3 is TGTGCCAGCAGCTCACTGGGCGCATTACGCTCCTACAATGAGCAGTTCTTC. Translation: CASSSLGALRSYNEQFF.